The subject of this entry is one TCR beta chain. The data stem from a study of CD8 T cells in ankylosing spondylitis. This CDR3 region has 15 residues. Germline CDR1 reads ENHRY; CDR2 reads SYGVKD. Trimming cost V 2 bases and J 2 bases, with 13 bases left between them. MiXCR, applied by TCRdb to the 5' RACE reads, yields one record per CDR3 protein. The sample lists approximately 140,000 distinct CDR3 sequences; around two fifths were seen once. This sequence originates from a male donor with ankylosing spondylitis. The chain carries TRBV10-3 and TRBJ2-7; D gene ambiguous. Material for sequencing was synovial fluid, either unsorted or a sorted T cell fraction (not recorded which). The CDR3 spells CAISEGRTAPYEQYF. CDR3 DNA sequence: TGTGCCATCAGTGAGGGCAGGACGGCCCCCTACGAGCAGTACTTC.